The 18 T cell receptor beta chains in this list originate from one sample, sequenced in a study of blood T cell repertoires in COVID-19. Profiled with immunoSEQ multiplex PCR; TCRdb holds only in-frame clones, not every one. The table lists 80,000 to 100,000 clones, around 90% of them singletons. The sequencing sample was made of peripheral blood. The receptors were sampled from a human donor with active COVID-19. The donor label of this sample is uncertain.

J is TRBJ2-7 and V is TRBV5-1, with 9 bases identical to TRBD2. Per the germline V gene, CDR1 is SGHRS and CDR2 is YFSETQ. The CDR3 is 14 residues long. V shed 1 base, J shed 5 bases, and the junction held 4 bases outside the gene matches. This CDR3 is CASSLIAGDNEQYF. The CDR3 DNA sequence: TGCGCCAGCAGCTTGATAGCGGGGGATAACGAGCAGTACTTC. Based on the CDR3 plus reference TRBV5-1 and TRBJ2-7, the full variable domain is KAGVTQTPRYLIKTRGQQVTLSCSPISGHRSVSWYQQTPGQGLQFLFEYFSETQRNKGNFPGRFSGRQFSNSRSEMNVSTLELGDSALYLCASSLIAGDNEQYFGPGTRLTVT.

The chain has TRBV7-9 and TRBJ2-3, with 8 bases matching TRBD2. The V and J ends lost 1 base and 4 bases, in that order; junction bases with no gene match: 4. The germline V gene has CDR1 SEHNR and CDR2 FQNEAQ (reference sequence). The CDR3 extends over 15 amino acids. The CDR3 protein is CASSLGLALADTQYF. The CDR3 DNA follows: TGTGCCAGCAGCTTAGGACTAGCGTTGGCAGATACGCAGTATTTT.

CDR3 region: CSGGGRGHEQFF. The CDR3 DNA is TGCAGTGGGGGGGGGCGAGGTCATGAGCAGTTCTTC. The chain employs TRBV29-1 and TRBJ2-1; D may be TRBD2 (7 bases). There are 12 residues in the CDR3. Germline CDR1 reads SQVTM; CDR2 reads ANQGSEA.

The V call is TRBV7-8, the J call TRBJ2-5; D remains unclear. Germline values: CDR1 SGHVS, CDR2 FQNEAQ. This CDR3 has 14 amino acids. Deletions cut 1 base from V and 0 bases from J, with 6 bases between. CDR3 nucleotide sequence: TGTGCCAGCAGCTTAGAGAGCAACCAAGAGACCCAGTACTTC. Translation gives CASSLESNQETQYF.

The V gene is TRBV10-2, the J gene TRBJ1-2; maybe TRBD1 (6 bases). Between the trimmed V and J ends, which lost 2 bases and 2 bases, there was a span of 9 bases. Germline CDR1 is WSHSY and CDR2 is SAAADI. This CDR3 is 14 amino acids long. CDR3 sequence: CASSEVGGNYGYTF. The CDR3 nucleotides are TGCGCCAGCAGTGAGGTAGGGGGAAACTATGGCTACACCTTC.

This clone was picked up one time. J is TRBJ1-5 and V is TRBV2; TRBD1 matches at 7 bases. CDR1 SNHLY and CDR2 FYNNEI come from the germline V gene. The V segment lost 1 base and the J segment 4 bases; nucleotides outside the gene matches: 4. The CDR3 length is 15 residues. CDR3 protein: CASSEGQGSNQPQHF. DNA for the CDR3: TGTGCCAGCAGTGAAGGACAGGGATCAAATCAGCCCCAGCATTTT. Filled out from reference TRBV2 and TRBJ1-5, the complete variable domain reads EPEVTQTPSHQVTQMGQEVILRCVPISNHLYFYWYRQILGQKVEFLVSFYNNEISEKSEIFDDQFSVERPDGSNFTLKIRSTKLEDSAMYFCASSEGQGSNQPQHFGDGTRLSIL.

This clone was observed a few times. The chain employs TRBV7-9 and TRBJ1-5; tentative D call: TRBD1 (6 bases). The CDR3 has 14 residues. The V end lost 4 bases, the J end lost 5 bases, and 12 bases lay between the germline ends. CDR1 is SEHNR, CDR2 FQNEAQ, per germline (reference sequence). CDR3 bases: TGTGCCAGCAGCTCAGGGGAGGGTGATCAGCCCCAGCATTTT. It yields the protein CASSSGEGDQPQHF.

The chain employs TRBV5-1 and TRBJ2-7; TRBD1 matches at 11 bases. This CDR3 has 14 amino acids. J lost 5 bases, V lost 4 bases, and 5 bases had no gene match. CDR1 is SGHRS, CDR2 YFSETQ, per germline. The CDR3 nucleotides read TGCGCCAGCAGCGTAGGACAGGGGGCTGACGAGCAGTACTTC. This gives the protein CASSVGQGADEQYF.

This chain uses TRBV7-2 with TRBJ2-5, with D maybe TRBD2 (7 bases). The V end lost 5 bases, the J end lost 5 bases, and 18 bases lay between the germline ends. Per the germline V gene, CDR1 is SGHTA and CDR2 is FQGNSA. CDR3 length: 15 amino acids. The CDR3 sequence: CASSPGGSLGETQYF. As DNA, the CDR3 is TGTGCCAGCAGCCCGGGGGGCTCTCTAGGCGAGACCCAGTACTTC.

This chain joins TRBV19 and TRBJ1-1, with D hard to call. Germline V gene lookup returns CDR1 LNHDA and CDR2 SQIVND (reference sequence). Trimming shortened V by 4 bases and J by 1 base, and 10 bases separated the two germline ends. The CDR3 is made up of 14 amino acids. CDR3 amino acids: CASSTPAENTEAFF. CDR3 coding DNA: TGTGCCAGTAGTACCCCTGCGGAGAACACTGAAGCTTTCTTT.

The J gene is TRBJ1-2, the V gene TRBV18, with 7 bases fitting TRBD1. This CDR3 is built from 14 residues. Trimming cost V 2 bases and J 14 bases; bases outside gene matches: 14. CDR1 is KGHSH, CDR2 LQKENI, per germline. The CDR3 here is CASSPSSGQRTDTF. In DNA form, the CDR3 reads TGTGCCAGCTCACCATCGTCGGGACAGCGGACGGATACCTTC.

V is TRBV5-4 and J is TRBJ2-7; 8 bases line up with TRBD1. The length of the CDR3 is 16 residues. V shed 4 bases, J shed 4 bases, and the junction held 13 bases outside the gene matches. In germline, CDR1 is SGHNT, CDR2 YYREEE (reference sequence). The chain's CDR3 is CASSSEQGVSSYEQYF. The CDR3 DNA is TGTGCCAGCAGCAGTGAACAGGGGGTCTCCTCTTACGAGCAGTACTTC. The full variable domain, rest sourced from reference TRBV5-4 and TRBJ2-7, is ETGVTQSPTHLIKTRGQQVTLRCSSQSGHNTVSWYQQALGQGPQFIFQYYREEENGRGNFPPRFSGLQFPNYSSELNVNALELDDSALYLCASSSEQGVSSYEQYFGPGTRLTVT.

V is TRBV28 and J is TRBJ2-5; 16 nucleotides align to TRBD2. CDR1 is MDHEN, CDR2 SYDVKM, per germline. The CDR3 runs 15 residues. Trimming took 8 bases from V and 5 from J; bases not matched to a gene: 5. This CDR3 reads CASGTSGGAGETQYF. Here the CDR3 DNA reads TGTGCCAGCGGGACTAGCGGGGGGGCAGGGGAGACCCAGTACTTC.

This clone was detected only once. The DNA for the CDR3 is TGTGCCAGCAGTCCCTCGACAGGGATCTACGAGCAGTACTTC. Protein: CASSPSTGIYEQYF. The genes are TRBV28 and TRBJ2-7; 7 nucleotides line up with TRBD1. Germline assignment: CDR1 MDHEN and CDR2 SYDVKM. CDR3 length equals 14 residues. J lost 3 bases, V lost 5 bases, and 7 bases had no gene match.

This sequence joins TRBV19 and TRBJ1-3; a weak D match, TRBD1 (6 bases). V shed 6 bases and J shed 0 bases, with 15 bases lying between them. This CDR3 spans 16 amino acids. Germline V lookup: CDR1 LNHDA, CDR2 SQIVND (reference sequence). The CDR3 spells CASSSLRGGSGNTIYF. The CDR3 DNA reads as TGTGCCAGTAGCTCCCTAAGGGGGGGCTCTGGAAACACCATATATTTT.

The chain carries TRBV6-6 and TRBJ2-7; D is ambiguous. Germline values: CDR1 MNHNY, CDR2 SVGAGI (reference sequence). The CDR3 contains 16 residues. V was shortened by 0 bases and J by 2 bases, with 14 bases between the two germline ends. Here the CDR3 DNA reads TGTGCCAGCAGTTACTCGAGATCAGCACAGACCTACGAGCAGTACTTC. Translated, it gives CASSYSRSAQTYEQYF.

The chain joins TRBV9 to TRBJ1-2; D unclear. The CDR3 contains 11 residues. Germline V gives CDR1 SGDLS, CDR2 YYNGEE. Trimming left V 3 bases short and J 4 bases short, with 4 bases between. CDR3 sequence reads: CASSASYGYTF. The CDR3 DNA follows: TGTGCCAGCAGCGCTAGCTATGGCTACACCTTC.

The chain has TRBV12-3 or TRBV12-4 and TRBJ2-2, with D unclear. Deletions cut 6 bases from V and 7 bases from J, with 9 bases between. The CDR3 is 12 residues long. For the CDR3, the DNA is TGTGCCAGCAGCACGAGTAGCGGGGAGCTGTTTTTT. Amino acids: CASSTSSGELFF.